A selection of T cell receptor beta chains follows, all from one sample in a study of cytomegalovirus exposure and HLA in healthy donors. Assay used: immunoSEQ multiplex PCR; TCRdb lists only in-frame clones, some missing. The sample has 100,000 to 150,000 clones; 72% are singletons. The sample was PBMCs. These receptors were obtained from a man aged 50-59 years in good health and CMV-seropositive. CDR3s include the opening cysteine and the closing phenylalanine or tryptophan. A D gene is named only where the DNA matches it firmly. Some rows have no size entry. The others give once, few or many, or a class for an expanded clone.

v_call,clone_size,j_call,d_call,cdr3_aa,cdr3_nt
TRBV18,.,TRBJ2-1,TRBD2,CASSPLAGASNEQFF,TGTGCCAGCTCACCTCTAGCGGGAGCCAGCAATGAGCAGTTCTTC
TRBV5-1,.,TRBJ1-5,.,CASSLVPGANQPQHF,TGCGCCAGCAGCTTAGTCCCCGGAGCCAATCAGCCCCAGCATTTT
TRBV18,few,TRBJ1-6,.,CASSPEDISPLHF,TGTGCCAGCTCACCAGAGGACATTTCACCCCTCCACTTT
TRBV2,.,TRBJ2-7,.,CASSGHLHYEQYF,TGTGCCAGCAGTGGACACCTCCACTACGAGCAGTACTTC
TRBV7-7,.,TRBJ2-3,TRBD2,CASSPGGNTDTQYF,TGTGCCAGCAGCCCCGGGGGGAACACAGATACGCAGTATTTT
TRBV6-1,.,TRBJ1-1,.,CASRGGTEAFF,TGTGCCAGCCGAGGGGGCACTGAAGCTTTCTTT
TRBV27,.,TRBJ1-2,.,CASRATLNYGYTF,TGTGCCAGCAGGGCGACTCTGAACTATGGCTACACCTTC
TRBV1,.,TRBJ2-7,.,CTSSQVRLPGTVQTLGSYEQYF,TGCACCAGCAGCCAAGTTAGGTTACCCGGGACAGTTCAAACTCTCGGGTCCTACGAGCAGTACTTC
TRBV6-6,few,TRBJ1-1,.,CASSYSIRQGEAFF,TGTGCCAGCAGTTACTCGATTAGGCAGGGAGAAGCTTTCTTT
TRBV7-9,.,TRBJ1-6,.,CASSPSGNSPLHF,TGTGCCAGCAGCCCCAGCGGGAATTCACCCCTCCACTTT
TRBV5-1,.,TRBJ1-4,.,CASSSGGGNEKLFF,TGCGCCAGCAGCTCGGGAGGGGGAAATGAAAAACTGTTTTTT
TRBV6-6,.,TRBJ1-2,.,CASSYPGDYGYTF,TGTGCCAGCAGTTACCCCGGGGACTATGGCTACACCTTC
TRBV5-1,once,TRBJ1-2,TRBD1,CASSLDRGGYTF,TGCGCCAGCAGCCTGGACAGGGGCGGCTACACCTTC
TRBV27,.,TRBJ2-5,TRBD2,CASSLGGGAVETQYF,TGTGCCAGCAGTTTAGGCGGGGGGGCGGTGGAGACCCAGTACTTC
TRBV7-2,few,TRBJ2-3,TRBD2,CASSPGGGLTDTQYF,TGTGCCAGCAGTCCCGGGGGGGGGCTGACAGATACGCAGTATTTT
TRBV4-2,.,TRBJ2-5,TRBD2,CASSRGTSQETQYF,TGTGCCAGCAGCCGTGGGACTAGCCAAGAGACCCAGTACTTC
TRBV9,few,TRBJ2-4,.,CASSVRVGGGRAKNIQYF,TGTGCCAGCAGCGTAAGGGTAGGGGGTGGGCGAGCCAAAAACATTCAGTACTTC
TRBV25-1,.,TRBJ1-2,.,CASSESGDGYTF,TGTGCCAGCAGTGAATCAGGGGATGGCTACACCTTC
TRBV6-1,.,TRBJ2-5,TRBD1,CASSEAIVVQGAFGTQYF,TGTGCCAGCAGTGAAGCTATTGTAGTCCAGGGGGCGTTTGGGACCCAGTACTTC
TRBV7-2,.,TRBJ2-6,TRBD1,CASCPTGAGANVLTF,TGTGCCAGCTGCCCGACAGGGGCTGGGGCCAACGTCCTGACTTTC
TRBV6-6,.,TRBJ1-1,TRBD1,CASSYSTGGKNTEAFF,TGTGCCAGCAGTTACTCTACAGGGGGCAAGAACACTGAAGCTTTCTTT
TRBV5-6,once,TRBJ2-2,TRBD2,CAGSFPRLADTGELFF,TGTGCCGGCAGCTTCCCCCGACTAGCGGACACCGGGGAGCTGTTTTTT
TRBV7-6,.,TRBJ1-5,.,CASSLAAEAGQPQHF,TGTGCCAGCAGCTTAGCGGCGGAGGCTGGGCAGCCCCAGCATTTT
TRBV7-8,.,TRBJ1-1,.,CASSLQQGNTEAFF,TGTGCCAGCAGCTTACAACAGGGGAACACTGAAGCTTTCTTT
TRBV2,.,TRBJ1-4,.,CASSPRGPTNEKLFF,TGTGCCAGCAGCCCCAGAGGGCCGACTAATGAAAAACTGTTTTTT
TRBV19,.,TRBJ1-5,.,CASSSSGSGQPQHF,TGTGCCAGTAGTAGTTCAGGGTCGGGTCAGCCCCAGCATTTT
TRBV4-1,.,TRBJ1-2,.,CASSQDREGGYTF,TGCGCCAGCAGCCAAGACCGTGAGGGTGGCTACACCTTC
TRBV20-1,.,TRBJ1-1,.,CSASRNTEAFF,TGCAGTGCTAGCCGGAACACTGAAGCTTTCTTT
TRBV19,.,TRBJ2-6,.,CATNGWSLSTGANVLTF,TGTGCCACCAACGGGTGGTCTCTCTCTACTGGGGCCAACGTCCTGACTTTC
TRBV11-2,.,TRBJ2-2,.,CASSPGGWMRDTGELFF,TGTGCCAGCAGCCCAGGCGGGTGGATGCGAGACACCGGGGAGCTGTTTTTT
TRBV20-1,.,TRBJ2-1,.,CSAPRGEEQFF,TGCAGTGCCCCCCGCGGGGAGGAGCAGTTCTTC
TRBV7-3,once,TRBJ2-3,TRBD1,CASSPTGDISTDTQYF,TGTGCCAGCAGCCCCACAGGGGACATCAGCACAGATACGCAGTATTTT
TRBV2,.,TRBJ2-2,.,CASRATGGTGELFF,TGTGCCAGCAGGGCTACCGGAGGCACCGGGGAGCTGTTTTTT
TRBV15,.,TRBJ1-2,TRBD1,CATSRDRQGLDYGYTF,TGTGCCACCAGCAGAGATCGACAGGGGTTGGACTATGGCTACACCTTC
TRBV5-1,.,TRBJ2-1,TRBD2,CASSLIAGGYNEQFF,TGCGCCAGCAGCTTAATAGCGGGGGGTTACAATGAGCAGTTCTTC
TRBV29-1,.,TRBJ1-2,.,CSTGEGNYGYTF,TGCAGCACGGGCGAGGGAAATTATGGCTACACCTTC